Presented here are 14 T cell receptor beta chains from one specimen sequenced in a study of relationships among human T cell subsets. TCR alpha and beta CDR3s were amplified from mRNA by semiquantitative ARM-PCR. ARM-PCR used tagged nested gene-specific primers, then communal superprimers for exponential amplification. TCRdb re-derived calls from the multiplex PCR reads in MiXCR, one entry per CDR3 protein. This sample has over 2,000 distinct CDR3 sequences, with under 50% found just once. Sequencing was performed on activated T cells sorted from blood. Subset specified: CD45RA-RO-CD69+ activated T cells. Every receptor here comes from a man aged 35 to 55 in good health.

This rearrangement joins TRBV27 to TRBJ1-6, with a weak D call TRBD1 (5 bases). The germline V gene has CDR1 MNHEY and CDR2 SMNVEV (reference sequence). The CDR3 is made up of 13 amino acids. Trimming left V 5 bases short and J 9 bases short, with 11 bases between. The CDR3 loop reads CASSLGTSSPLHF. CDR3 in DNA: TGTGCCAGCAGTCTCGGGACCAGTTCACCCCTCCACTTT.

The chain joins TRBV19 to TRBJ2-5; 8 bases match TRBD1. This CDR3 is 14 amino acids long. Germline-derived CDR1 and CDR2 are LNHDA and SQIVND (reference sequence). The V and J ends lost 6 bases and 1 base, in that order; junction bases with no gene match: 4. The DNA of the CDR3 is TGTGCCAGTAGCCCCGGGACAGGCCAAGAGACCCAGTACTTC. This translates into CASSPGTGQETQYF.

The chain uses TRBV7-9 and TRBJ2-1; the D is unclear. This CDR3 region has 13 residues. Germline CDR1 SEHNR, CDR2 FQNEAQ (reference sequence). Trimming removed 7 bases at V and 5 bases at J, with 12 bases between. The CDR3 nucleotides are TGTGCCAGCACCCTCGGGTCAGACAATGAGCAGTTCTTC. Encoded protein: CASTLGSDNEQFF.

This chain connects TRBV12-3 or TRBV12-4 to TRBJ2-7; a possible D gene is TRBD2 (6 bases). There are 15 residues in the CDR3. V gave up 7 bases and J gave up 5 bases, with 21 bases separating them. The CDR3 coding sequence is TGTGCCAGCACCCCACGGGAGCAGGGAGACGACGAGCAGTACTTC. Protein sequence: CASTPREQGDDEQYF.

The gene calls are TRBV5-5 and TRBJ1-2; D unclear. V was shortened by 3 bases and J by 2 bases, with 5 bases between the two germline ends. This CDR3 spans 12 amino acids. CDR1 is SGHKS, CDR2 YYEKEE, per germline (reference sequence). The DNA of the CDR3 is TGTGCCAGCAGCTCGCGAAACTATGGCTACACCTTC. Translation gives CASSSRNYGYTF. The full variable domain, rest sourced from reference TRBV5-5 and TRBJ1-2, is DAGVTQSPTHLIKTRGQQVTLRCSPISGHKSVSWYQQVLGQGPQFIFQYYEKEERGRGNFPDRFSARQFPNYSSELNVNALLLGDSALYLCASSSRNYGYTFGSGTRLTVV.

The chain is built from TRBV6-6 and TRBJ2-7; 13 nucleotides align to TRBD2. Trimming removed 1 base from V and 5 bases from J; junction bases left unmatched: 2. Looked up from germline, CDR1 is MNHNY and CDR2 is SVGAGI (reference sequence). CDR3 length: 15 amino acids. CDR3 sequence reads: CASSYYGLAGDEQYF. CDR3 DNA sequence: TGTGCCAGCAGTTACTACGGACTAGCGGGAGACGAGCAGTACTTC.

This clonotype has only a few counts. The CDR3 here is CASTGSGNTIYF. The CDR3 DNA is TGTGCCAGCACGGGCTCTGGAAACACCATATATTTT. The rearrangement links TRBV6-5 to TRBJ1-3; D remains unclear. The CDR3 runs 12 residues. The germline gives CDR1 MNHEY, CDR2 SVGAGI. V shed 7 bases and J shed 0 bases, with 4 bases lying between them.

This clonotype was recorded only once. The chain couples TRBV6-6 to TRBJ2-7; perhaps TRBD1 as D (5 bases). The germline V gene encodes CDR1 MNHNY and CDR2 SVGAGI (reference sequence). This CDR3 contains 12 residues. V was cut by 5 bases and J by 6 bases, with 11 bases left in between. CDR3 sequence (DNA): TGTGCCAGCAGTCAGGGTCTGGGCGAGCAGTACTTC. It encodes CASSQGLGEQYF.

The gene calls are TRBV7-9 and TRBJ2-7; D gene uncertain. Looked up from germline, CDR1 is SEHNR and CDR2 is FQNEAQ (reference sequence). The V end lost 5 bases, the J end lost 1 base, and 6 bases lay between the germline ends. The CDR3 contains 12 residues. The CDR3 nucleotides are TGTGCCAGCAGCCCCCAGTCCTACGAGCAGTACTTC. Protein sequence: CASSPQSYEQYF.

This clonotype was seen a few times. V gene TRBV7-9 combines with J gene TRBJ2-1; 11 bases fit TRBD2. The CDR3 is 15 amino acids. Germline V lookup: CDR1 SEHNR, CDR2 FQNEAQ (reference sequence). V was pared by 5 bases and J by 3 bases, with 3 bases of the junction left unmatched. The CDR3 region is CASSRLAGHYNEQFF. The CDR3 DNA reads TGTGCCAGCAGCAGACTAGCGGGGCACTACAATGAGCAGTTCTTC.

The chain employs TRBV7-9 and TRBJ2-6, with TRBD1 identical over 9 bases. This CDR3 has 18 residues. Unmatched junction bases numbered 9, after V lost 4 bases and J lost 2 bases. Per the germline V gene, CDR1 is SEHNR and CDR2 is FQNEAQ (reference sequence). CDR3 in DNA: TGTGCCAGCAGCTCGGTGGTGGACAGGGGAGCTGGGGCCAACGTCCTGACTTTC. Amino acids: CASSSVVDRGAGANVLTF.

A few counts support this clonotype. The V gene is TRBV12-3 or TRBV12-4, the J gene TRBJ1-2, with TRBD1 matching 7 bases. The CDR3 totals 13 residues. After removal of 5 bases from V and 7 bases from J, the junction contained 7 bases not matched to a gene. This chain's CDR3 is CASSIEGGSGYTF. The CDR3 DNA is TGTGCCAGCAGTATAGAAGGGGGCAGTGGCTACACCTTC.

The rearrangement uses TRBV28 and TRBJ2-1; 7 positions agree with TRBD1. Germline CDR1 and CDR2: MDHEN and SYDVKM. The CDR3 length is 13 residues. Trimming cost V 4 bases and J 14 bases; bases outside gene matches: 11. CDR3: CASSSGGQVIKFF. CDR3 nucleotide sequence: TGTGCCAGCAGTTCCGGAGGACAGGTGATCAAGTTCTTC.

The chain is built from TRBV12-3 or TRBV12-4 and TRBJ1-5; D is possibly TRBD1 (6 bases). Trimming cost V 5 bases and J 12 bases, with 14 bases left between them. This CDR3 has 12 amino acids. The CDR3 nucleotides are TGTGCCAGCAGTCGAAGGGGGGTTATCCAGCATTTT. Translating it yields CASSRRGVIQHF.